Presented here are 30 T cell receptor beta chains from one specimen sequenced in a study of T cell repertoires in cytomegalovirus infection. Antigens of these TCRs are unknown. From the reads, TCRdb called clonotypes with MiXCR, one entry per CDR3 protein. The table lists fewer than 30,000 distinct CDR3 sequences, roughly a fifth of them singletons. The sequences come from CD8+ T cells from cultured PBMCs, collected from culture after CMV antigen stimulation. The receptors here all came from a human donor in good health (CMV status not recorded). Some clones in this sample may be carry-over from other donors' samples.

This clonotype was seen a few times. The chain employs TRBV7-2 and TRBJ1-2; D remains ambiguous. This CDR3 has 15 residues. Germline V lookup: CDR1 SGHTA, CDR2 FQGNSA. Trimming removed 0 bases at V and 8 bases at J, with 16 bases between. DNA of the CDR3: TGTGCCAGCAGCTTAGCTCGGGTGGAGGAGGAGGGCTACACCTTC. This encodes CASSLARVEEEGYTF.

This clonotype was observed a few times. The CDR3 ends on some other residue instead of the conserved phenylalanine or tryptophan, so this is likely a read error. The J gene is TRBJ2-5, the V gene TRBV7-2; D uncertain. Trimming took 1 base from V and 2 from J, leaving 5 bases between them. Germline lookup yields CDR1 SGHTA and CDR2 FQGNSA. The CDR3 consists of 13 residues. The CDR3 loop reads CASSLDRQETQYS. The CDR3 DNA reads as TGTGCCAGCAGCTTAGATCGACAAGAGACCCAGTACTCC.

This clonotype was counted many times. This chain joins TRBV5-6 and TRBJ2-2; D not resolved. Trimming removed 2 bases from V and 5 bases from J, with 1 base in between. Germline V gene sequence: CDR1 SGHDT, CDR2 YYEEEE. The CDR3 consists of 11 residues. CDR3 DNA sequence: TGTGCCAGCAGCTTTACCGGGGAGCTGTTTTTT. It specifies CASSFTGELFF.

This clonotype was recorded a few times. The chain employs TRBV7-2 and TRBJ2-7; possible D gene TRBD2, 5 bases. V lost 7 bases, J lost 3 bases, and 16 bases lay in between. Per germline, CDR1 SGHTA and CDR2 FQGNSA. The CDR3 contains 14 residues. The CDR3 loop reads CASTLLGGIYEQYF. The CDR3 coding sequence is TGTGCCAGCACCCTCCTTGGAGGAATCTACGAGCAGTACTTC.

The J gene is TRBJ2-2, the V gene TRBV9, with 9 bases fitting TRBD1. V shed 2 bases and J 4 bases; nucleotides not matched to a gene: 3. There are 15 residues in the CDR3. CDR1 is SGDLS, CDR2 YYNGEE, per germline. This chain's CDR3 is CASSVGQGFTGELFF. The CDR3 DNA sequence: TGTGCCAGCAGCGTGGGACAGGGTTTCACCGGGGAGCTGTTTTTT.

The rearrangement links TRBV7-9 to TRBJ1-5, with unresolved D. The germline CDR1 and CDR2 sequences are SEHNR and FQNEAQ (reference sequence). This CDR3 contains 14 residues. The germline V and J ends were trimmed by 5 bases and 2 bases, with 10 bases remaining between them. The CDR3, as DNA: TGTGCCAGCAGCCCAATTGAGGGCAATCAGCCCCAGCATTTT. This encodes CASSPIEGNQPQHF.

CDR3 nucleotides: TGTGCCAGCAGCCAGGACAGGGCGGCTCTGAACACTGAAGCTTTCTTT. Its translation: CASSQDRAALNTEAFF. The chain uses TRBV7-6 and TRBJ1-1; TRBD1 aligns across 8 bases. The CDR3 is 16 residues long. Germline V gene sequence: CDR1 SGHVS, CDR2 FNYEAQ. After removal of 5 bases from V and 0 bases from J, the junction contained 8 bases not matched to a gene.

The chain is built from TRBV27 and TRBJ2-2; 7 bases align to TRBD2. Trimming at V came to 6 bases and at J to 5 bases, leaving 12 bases not matched to a gene. The CDR3 contains 16 residues. The germline V gene has CDR1 MNHEY and CDR2 SMNVEV (reference sequence). The CDR3: CASRPGGSGRTGELFF. DNA for the CDR3: TGTGCCAGCAGACCGGGGGGTAGCGGGCGGACCGGGGAGCTGTTTTTT.

This clonotype came up a few times. The gene calls are TRBV11-2 and TRBJ2-7, with no clear D. The V end was cut by 1 base, the J end by 2 bases, with 3 bases between. CDR1 SGHAT and CDR2 FQNNGV come from the germline V gene. There are 12 residues in the CDR3. CDR3 in amino acids: CASSLGTYEQYF. The CDR3 DNA follows: TGTGCCAGCAGCTTAGGGACCTACGAGCAGTACTTC.

This clonotype has a handful of counts. This CDR3 reads CSARLQGKVNSEQFF. In DNA, the CDR3 is TGCAGTGCTCGCCTACAGGGGAAGGTGAACAGTGAGCAGTTCTTC. The chain couples TRBV20-1 to TRBJ2-1, with 7 bases lining up with TRBD1. This CDR3 has 15 amino acids. In germline, CDR1 is DFQATT, CDR2 SNEGSKA (reference sequence). Unmatched junction bases numbered 16, after V lost 5 bases and J lost 9 bases.

The rearrangement uses TRBV7-6 and TRBJ1-6; TRBD1 matches at 7 bases. Germline CDR1 SGHVS, CDR2 FNYEAQ. Germline trimming cut 3 bases from V and 10 bases from J; bases unmatched to any gene: 6. The CDR3 totals 14 residues. CDR3 sequence: CASSLSGGASPLHF. Here the CDR3 DNA reads TGTGCCAGCAGCTTGTCAGGGGGGGCCTCACCCCTCCACTTT.

This clonotype was found a few times. This CDR3 is CASSLVQGAFQPQHF. As DNA, the CDR3 is TGTGCCAGCAGCTTAGTCCAGGGGGCGTTTCAGCCCCAGCATTTT. J is TRBJ1-5 and V is TRBV7-2; 8 nucleotides agree with TRBD1. CDR1 is SGHTA, CDR2 FQGNSA, per germline. V dropped 1 base and J dropped 6; count of bases not matched to a gene: 5. CDR3 length: 15 residues.

The chain carries TRBV13 and TRBJ2-7; D uncertain. The V end lost 6 bases, the J end lost 4 bases, and 13 bases lay between the germline ends. Germline loops: CDR1 PRHDT, CDR2 FYEKMQ (reference sequence). CDR3 length equals 13 residues. The CDR3 reads CASRFRGSYEQYF. In DNA form, the CDR3 reads TGTGCCAGCAGGTTTAGAGGTTCGTACGAGCAGTACTTC.

In this sample, this clonotype turned up a few times. The rearrangement joins TRBV4-2 to TRBJ2-2; TRBD1 is a possible D gene (6 bases). Between the trimmed V and J ends, which lost 4 bases and 8 bases, there was a span of 8 bases. CDR3 length: 12 residues. Germline assignment: CDR1 LGHNA and CDR2 YNFKEQ. CDR3 DNA sequence: TGTGCCAGCAGCCCCACAGGGGGGGAGCTGTTTTTT. This sequence encodes CASSPTGGELFF.

This clonotype has more than one count but fewer than ten. The chain combines TRBV7-8 with TRBJ2-7; D is unclear. Germline V gene sequence: CDR1 SGHVS, CDR2 FQNEAQ. The CDR3 covers 11 residues. V was shortened by 8 bases and J by 1 base, with 6 bases between the two germline ends. The CDR3 bases are TGTGCCAGCGGCCTATCCTACGAGCAGTACTTC. Its protein product is CASGLSYEQYF.

This chain links TRBV7-2 with TRBJ2-1; unclear D gene. Germline V CDR1 and CDR2: SGHTA, FQGNSA. Trimming shortened V by 5 bases and J by 2 bases, and 4 bases separated the two germline ends. The CDR3 runs 12 residues. The CDR3 DNA follows: TGTGCCAGCAGCACCGCCTACAATGAGCAGTTCTTC. Protein sequence: CASSTAYNEQFF.

This clonotype has more than one count but fewer than ten. The CDR3 DNA sequence: TGTGCCAGCAGCCTCCCCTTGACCGGCGGAAACTATGGCTACACCTTC. The encoded protein is CASSLPLTGGNYGYTF. The rearrangement uses TRBV2 and TRBJ1-2; D ambiguous. This CDR3 region has 16 residues. V was clipped by 6 bases and J by 2 bases, with 19 bases between them. Germline CDR1 and CDR2: SNHLY and FYNNEI.

This clonotype occurred many times. The rearrangement joins TRBV7-2 to TRBJ2-1; no firm D call. Germline-derived CDR1 and CDR2 are SGHTA and FQGNSA. The germline V and J ends were trimmed by 3 bases and 1 base, with 19 bases remaining between them. This CDR3 is built from 18 residues. This CDR3 reads CASSFDTERSSSYNEQFF. The CDR3 DNA reads TGTGCCAGCAGCTTTGACACGGAAAGGAGCTCTTCCTACAATGAGCAGTTCTTC.

The table lists this clonotype with many counts. V and J are TRBV7-9 and TRBJ1-1; the D is unclear. V was clipped by 2 bases and J by 10 bases, with 20 bases between them. This CDR3 is 15 amino acids long. CDR1 is SEHNR and CDR2 is FQNEAQ in the germline V gene (reference sequence). Here the CDR3 reads CASSLRTNPRTTAFF. The CDR3 region has the DNA TGTGCCAGCAGCTTAAGGACTAACCCCCGGACGACAGCTTTCTTT. The full variable domain, in which reference TRBV7-9 and TRBJ1-1 provide the parts outside the CDR3, is DTGVSQNPRHKITKRGQNVTFRCDPISEHNRLYWYRQTLGQGPEFLTYFQNEAQLEKSRLLSDRFSAERPKGSFSTLEIQRTEQGDSAMYLCASSLRTNPRTTAFFGQGTRLTVV.

V is TRBV15 and J is TRBJ2-7; D possibly corresponds to TRBD1 (7 bases). The CDR3 covers 15 residues. CDR1 LNHNV and CDR2 YYDKDF come from the germline V gene (reference sequence). Trimming stripped 0 bases from V and 0 bases from J, with 9 bases between. The CDR3 DNA reads TGTGCCACCAGCAGAGATCAGGGGGGCTCCTACGAGCAGTACTTC. Its protein is CATSRDQGGSYEQYF.

This clonotype is termed medium-sized (0.01 to 0.1%). The CDR3: CASSLYTNTEAFF. CDR3 DNA: TGTGCCAGCAGTTTGTACACAAACACTGAAGCTTTCTTT. The chain combines TRBV28 with TRBJ1-1, with D unresolved. Germline V gene lookup returns CDR1 MDHEN and CDR2 SYDVKM. Trimming took off 3 bases at V and 2 bases at J, with 7 bases between the two ends. CDR3 size: 13 residues.

The chain couples TRBV7-6 to TRBJ2-3, with TRBD2 matching over 12 bases. CDR1 is SGHVS, CDR2 FNYEAQ, per germline. Trimming cost V 5 bases and J 6 bases; bases outside gene matches: 6. The CDR3 is 15 amino acids. The CDR3 sequence: CASSELAGGFDTQYF. CDR3 coding DNA: TGTGCCAGCAGCGAACTAGCGGGAGGTTTTGATACGCAGTATTTT.

This clonotype was observed a handful of times. V and J are TRBV7-9 and TRBJ2-7; the D is unclear. Trimming left V 5 bases short and J 4 bases short, with 21 bases between. The germline V gene has CDR1 SEHNR and CDR2 FQNEAQ (reference sequence). The CDR3 contains 16 residues. The CDR3 nucleotides read TGTGCCAGCAGCCCCCGGCAGTCAGTCAAACAGTACGAGCAGTACTTC. Translated: CASSPRQSVKQYEQYF.

This clonotype was seen a few times. The rearrangement uses TRBV7-2 and TRBJ1-6; D gene unclear. The germline V gene encodes CDR1 SGHTA and CDR2 FQGNSA. Trimming left V 2 bases short and J 13 bases short, with 12 bases between. CDR3 length: 13 amino acids. CDR3 sequence: CASSLSLREPLHF. The CDR3, as DNA: TGTGCCAGCAGCTTAAGCCTTAGGGAGCCCCTCCACTTT.

This clonotype has just a few counts. This chain links TRBV12-3 or TRBV12-4 with TRBJ2-7, with D perhaps matching TRBD2 (5 bases). With 7 bases removed from V and 2 bases from J, the gap between germline ends came to 15 bases. The CDR3 covers 14 residues. CDR3 sequence (DNA): TGTGCCAGCAACAATTACGGGGAAGCCTACGAGCAGTACTTC. Amino acid sequence: CASNNYGEAYEQYF.

Only a few counts were recorded for this clonotype. The chain combines TRBV19 with TRBJ2-7; the match to TRBD1 covers 8 bases. Germline values: CDR1 LNHDA, CDR2 SQIVND (reference sequence). V lost 1 base, J lost 3 bases, and 5 bases stayed unmatched. The CDR3 runs to 15 residues. The CDR3 DNA reads as TGTGCCAGTAGTATAGTGAGGACAGGGATCTACGAGCAGTACTTC. It encodes CASSIVRTGIYEQYF. Using reference TRBV19 and TRBJ2-7 for the parts outside the CDR3, the full variable domain is DGGITQSPKYLFRKEGQNVTLSCEQNLNHDAMYWYRQDPGQGLRLIYYSQIVNDFQKGDIAEGYSVSREKKESFPLTVTSAQKNPTAFYLCASSIVRTGIYEQYFGPGTRLTVT.

This clonotype was seen a handful of times. The V call is TRBV7-8, the J call TRBJ2-1; 8 nucleotides match TRBD2. CDR1 and CDR2 from the germline V gene are SGHVS and FQNEAQ. The CDR3 has 16 residues. Trimming removed 5 bases from V and 6 bases from J; junction bases left unmatched: 12. Here the CDR3 DNA reads TGTGCCAGCAGCCCCCCGGGGGGGCAACAGATCAATGAGCAGTTCTTC. It translates to CASSPPGGQQINEQFF.

The chain employs TRBV7-9 and TRBJ1-2; TRBD1 matches at 8 bases. Germline V gives CDR1 SEHNR, CDR2 FQNEAQ (reference sequence). The CDR3 sequence is 15 residues long. V dropped 4 bases and J dropped 2; count of bases not matched to a gene: 6. CDR3 region: CASSSQGARNYGYTF. For the CDR3, the DNA is TGTGCCAGCAGCTCGCAGGGGGCACGGAACTATGGCTACACCTTC.

Only one count was recorded for this clonotype. The chain uses TRBV29-1 and TRBJ2-1, with 11 bases lining up with TRBD2. Germline loops: CDR1 SQVTM, CDR2 ANQGSEA. The CDR3 has 13 residues. V was pared by 4 bases and J by 5 bases, with 1 base of the junction left unmatched. CDR3 DNA: TGCAGCGTTGTGGGACTAGCGGACAATGAGCAGTTCTTC. Protein: CSVVGLADNEQFF.

The rearrangement uses TRBV19 and TRBJ2-5, with D unresolved. Trimming pared 6 bases from V and 2 bases from J, leaving 10 bases between. Per germline, CDR1 LNHDA and CDR2 SQIVND (reference sequence). This CDR3 has 13 residues. The chain's CDR3 is CASSQPFQETQYF. In nucleotides, the CDR3 is TGTGCCAGTAGCCAGCCCTTTCAAGAGACCCAGTACTTC.